The rows below give T cell receptor beta chains drawn from one sample of a study of blood T cell repertoires in COVID-19. Method: immunoSEQ multiplex PCR; TCRdb's copy keeps in-frame clones and lacks some. The data contain about 200,000 clones, approximately 84% of them singletons. The sequenced sample was peripheral blood. The receptors originated from a woman in her 70s with active or convalescent COVID-19. CDR3s include the opening cysteine and the closing phenylalanine or tryptophan. The D gene is left open where the match is weak. Size is omitted from some rows. Given values are once, few, many or a class for expanded clones.

j_call d_call v_call clone_size cdr3_nt cdr3_aa
TRBJ2-7 NA TRBV6-5 NA TGTGCCAGCAGACTGGGCAGGGGAGGGGAGCAGTACTTC CASRLGRGGEQYF
TRBJ2-7 NA TRBV6-1 NA TGTGCCAGCAGTGAAACATGGGGCAGGTGGTACTTC CASSETWGRWYF
TRBJ2-7 NA TRBV19 NA TGTGCCAGTAGTATAGATCGACTGGGACTTTACGAGCAGTACTTC CASSIDRLGLYEQYF
TRBJ2-5 NA TRBV28 NA TGTGCCAGCAGTGTTGCAGGAGGGCGACAAGAGACCCAGTACTTC CASSVAGGRQETQYF
TRBJ2-2 NA TRBV7-3 NA TGTGCCAGCAGCTTAAATTTCGGTACCGGGGAGCTGTTTTTT CASSLNFGTGELFF
TRBJ1-2 NA TRBV4-1 NA TGCGCCAGCAGCCAAGGCGGGGGGCACTATGGCTACACCTTC CASSQGGGHYGYTF
TRBJ1-5 NA TRBV6-1 few TGTGCCAGCAGTGGATCAACAGGGCCCCTCAATCAGCCCCAGCATTTT CASSGSTGPLNQPQHF
TRBJ1-5 NA TRBV27 NA TGTGCCAGCAGTTTATCGGGCACAAGCAATCAGCCCCAGCATTTT CASSLSGTSNQPQHF
TRBJ1-1 TRBD1 TRBV5-1 once TGCGCCAGCAGCTCTACCGGGACAGGGGCTGAAGCTTTCTTT CASSSTGTGAEAFF
TRBJ1-2 TRBD1 TRBV6-5 NA TGTGCCAGCTTCCTTACAGGGGGACGCGGCTACACCTTC CASFLTGGRGYTF
TRBJ1-3 NA TRBV6-6 NA TGTGCCAGCAGTTCTCAAGTGAGCTCTGGAAACACCATATATTTT CASSSQVSSGNTIYF
TRBJ2-5 TRBD1 TRBV9 NA TGTGCCAGCAGCTGGGGACAGGGGGAAGAGACCCAGTACTTC CASSWGQGEETQYF
TRBJ1-2 NA TRBV10-2 NA TGCGCCAGCAGTGATCGGAGGGAAGGCCACTATGGCTACACCTTC CASSDRREGHYGYTF
TRBJ2-3 TRBD1 TRBV15 NA TGTGCCACCAGCAGAGGGCAGGGGGCCTCAGATACGCAGTATTTT CATSRGQGASDTQYF
TRBJ2-1 TRBD2 TRBV11-2 once TGTGCCAGCAGCTTCGAAGCACTAGCGGGAGGGAACAATGAGCAGTTCTTC CASSFEALAGGNNEQFF
TRBJ2-7 NA TRBV6-2/TRBV6-3 NA TGTGCCAGCAGTTACTCGGGCAGGGATCGGTACGAGCAGTACTTC CASSYSGRDRYEQYF
TRBJ2-2 TRBD2 TRBV5-4 NA TGTGCCAGCAGCGCCCCTAGCGGGGGGAACACCGGGGAGCTGTTTTTT CASSAPSGGNTGELFF
TRBJ2-1 NA TRBV11-3 NA TGTGCCAGCAGCTTCGACTCTGACTTGAGCTCCTACAATGAGCAGTTCTTC CASSFDSDLSSYNEQFF
TRBJ2-3 TRBD1 TRBV5-1 once TGCGCCAGCAGCTTCCTGACCGGGACAGGGGACACAGATACGCAGTATTTT CASSFLTGTGDTDTQYF
TRBJ1-1 NA TRBV2 once TGTGCCAGCAGTGAATCGGGACAACTGAACACTGAAGCTTTCTTT CASSESGQLNTEAFF
TRBJ1-4 NA TRBV12-5 NA TGTGCTAGTGGCCGACAGACTAATGAAAAACTGTTTTTT CASGRQTNEKLFF
TRBJ1-4 TRBD1 TRBV18 few TGTGCCAGCTCACCTGCACAGGGGATGGTCAATGAAAAACTGTTTTTT CASSPAQGMVNEKLFF
TRBJ2-6 NA TRBV4-1 NA TGCGCCAGCAGCCCCACGGGACTTCCTAGCTCTGGGGCCAACGTCCTGACTTTC CASSPTGLPSSGANVLTF
TRBJ1-2 TRBD1 TRBV6-6 NA TGTGCCAGCAGTTACCGTGGAGGGGGCAACTATGGCTACACCTTC CASSYRGGGNYGYTF
TRBJ2-2 TRBD1 TRBV27 NA TGTGCCAGCAGCTTACAGGGGACCGGGGAGCTGTTTTTT CASSLQGTGELFF
TRBJ1-6 NA TRBV11-2 NA TGTGCCAGCAGGTTATTACGGGGTTCTGATTCACCCCTCCACTTT CASRLLRGSDSPLHF
TRBJ2-5 TRBD2 TRBV6-5 NA TGTGCCAGCGGCAGGCCGGGAGGGGAGACCCAGTACTTC CASGRPGGETQYF
TRBJ1-2 TRBD1 TRBV24-1 NA TGTGCCACCAGTGACCCGGGACAGGGGAACTATGGCTACACCTTC CATSDPGQGNYGYTF
TRBJ2-7 NA TRBV12-3/TRBV12-4 NA TGTGCCAGCAGTTCTCGGGTCGAGCAGTACTTC CASSSRVEQYF
TRBJ2-7 TRBD2 TRBV11-2 NA TGTGCCAGCCGTAGCGGGAGGGCCAACGAGCAGTACTTC CASRSGRANEQYF
TRBJ1-2 NA TRBV12-3/TRBV12-4 NA TGTGCCAGCAGTTTTCGGACAGCTGTCACCTTC CASSFRTAVTF
TRBJ2-1 NA TRBV19 NA TGTGCCAGTAGTATAATGGTTGGCAGGGATGAGCAGTTCTTC CASSIMVGRDEQFF
TRBJ1-5 NA TRBV6-5 once TGTGCCAGCAGTTACGGCGGACACAATCAGCCCCAGCATTTT CASSYGGHNQPQHF
TRBJ2-7 NA TRBV18 NA TGTGCCAGCTCAGCGTCTACCCGCGCAGGGCACTACGAGCAGTACTTC CASSASTRAGHYEQYF
TRBJ2-1 NA TRBV6-5 NA TGTGCCAGCAGTTACATCGAAAGGAGGCATGAGCAGTTCTTC CASSYIERRHEQFF
TRBJ2-4 TRBD1 TRBV6-4 once TGTGCCAGCAGGGACAGGGTTGAGGGTGCTGGCGGGGCGGGGACCAAAAACATTCAGTACTTC CASRDRVEGAGGAGTKNIQYF
TRBJ1-1 NA TRBV20-1 NA TGCAGTGCTAAAACAGCAGCTGAAGCTTTCTTT CSAKTAAEAFF
TRBJ2-7 TRBD2 TRBV24-1 NA TGTGCCACCAGTGATCGGACTAGCGGGCGAAAGCACTTC CATSDRTSGRKHF
TRBJ1-6 NA TRBV28 few TGTGCCAGCAGTTTACAGGGTGCCGGTGGTTCACCCCTCCACTTT CASSLQGAGGSPLHF
TRBJ2-7 NA TRBV11-3 few TGTGCCAGCAGCTTTAGAAGGGGCTACGAGCAGTACTTC CASSFRRGYEQYF
TRBJ1-2 TRBD1 TRBV6-5 few TGTGCCAGCAGTTACTCGGGACAGGGGGATGGCTACACCTTC CASSYSGQGDGYTF
TRBJ2-3 TRBD2 TRBV5-1 NA TGCGCCAGCCACGTGTCCCGGGAGGCAGATACGCAGTATTTT CASHVSREADTQYF
TRBJ2-5 TRBD2 TRBV7-3 NA TGTGCCAGCAGCTATGGACTAGCGGGAGGGGGGTTTCAAGAGACCCAGTACTTC CASSYGLAGGGFQETQYF
TRBJ2-3 TRBD1 TRBV19 NA TGTGCCAGTAGTATTCGTGGACAGGGGGCTCGTGATACGCAGTATTTT CASSIRGQGARDTQYF
TRBJ2-4 TRBD2 TRBV6-6 NA TGTGCCAGCAGTCCTACCGGGTTAGCGGGAGAAATAGGGAGGGGAGCCAAAAACATTCAGTACTTC CASSPTGLAGEIGRGAKNIQYF
TRBJ2-4 TRBD1 TRBV27 NA TGTGCCAGCAGTCCGGCCACAGGGGGCGGTTACATTCAGTACTTC CASSPATGGGYIQYF
TRBJ2-7 TRBD2 TRBV3-1/TRBV3-2 NA TGTGCCAGCAGCCAAGAAGGAGCGGGAGGGGTAGAGCAGTACTTC CASSQEGAGGVEQYF
TRBJ2-7 TRBD1 TRBV28 NA TGTGCCAGCAGTGCGACAGGGCGGATGACCTACGAGCAGTACTTC CASSATGRMTYEQYF
TRBJ2-1 NA TRBV5-1 NA TGCGCCAGCACCTTCTCGAAGCTGAGTGATGAGCAGTTCTTC CASTFSKLSDEQFF
TRBJ2-1 NA TRBV11-3 NA TGTGCCAGCAGCTTTTCGTTCGGACAATACAATGAGCAGTTCTTC CASSFSFGQYNEQFF
TRBJ1-2 NA TRBV7-3 NA TGTGCCAGCAGTCCCGGGGGGGACTATGGCTACACCTTC CASSPGGDYGYTF
TRBJ2-5 TRBD1 TRBV6-6 NA TGTGCCAGCTCAAACAGGGGGCAAGAGACCCAGTACTTC CASSNRGQETQYF
TRBJ1-4 TRBD1 TRBV3-1/TRBV3-2 NA TGTGCCAGCAGCCGGGGCAGGGGGCCATGGGGTGCAGTAGCTAATGAAAAACTGTTTTTT CASSRGRGPWGAVANEKLFF
TRBJ2-7 TRBD1 TRBV5-1 NA TGCGCCAGCAGCTTACCGGGACAGGGGAACCACGAGCAGTACTTC CASSLPGQGNHEQYF
TRBJ2-5 NA TRBV20-1 NA TGCAGTGCAAGTCGCGGGGAGTGGGAGACCCAGTACTTC CSASRGEWETQYF
TRBJ2-3 TRBD2 TRBV29-1 NA TGCAGCGTACTAGCGGGGGGTTCAGATACGCAGTATTTT CSVLAGGSDTQYF
TRBJ1-1 NA TRBV2 NA TGTGCCAGCAGTGAAGGACTTAGAGGGAACACTGAAGCTTTCTTT CASSEGLRGNTEAFF
TRBJ2-5 TRBD2 TRBV14 NA TGTGCCAGCAGCCAAGCCAGCGGGAGCGGAGAGACCCAGTACTTC CASSQASGSGETQYF
TRBJ2-7 NA TRBV13 NA TGTGCCAGCAGCCGCGGAACCTACGAGCAGTACTTC CASSRGTYEQYF
TRBJ2-2 NA TRBV10-2 NA TGCGCCAGCAGTCGTAAATCTAACAGGGTTCAGGCCGGGGAGCTGTTTTTT CASSRKSNRVQAGELFF